Each of the 18 T cell receptor beta chains below was sequenced from the same sample in a study of radiotherapy plus CTLA-4 blockade in lung cancer. Only in-frame clones appear in the TCRdb table, and some are missing; sequencing was by immunoSEQ multiplex PCR. This table has tens of thousands of clones, around 81% appearing once. The material sequenced was peripheral blood, taken from a patient treated with radiotherapy plus ipilimumab. These receptors were collected from a human donor with non-small cell lung cancer who had a partial response to radiotherapy plus ipilimumab. Some clones in this sample may be carry-over from other donors' samples.

This clone has only a few counts. The rearrangement uses TRBV19 and TRBJ1-4; no reliable D call. Germline V CDR1 and CDR2: LNHDA, SQIVND (reference sequence). V was shortened by 8 bases and J by 8 bases, with 24 bases between the two germline ends. This CDR3 contains 16 residues. DNA of the CDR3: TGTGCCAGTGCCCAGCGAGCGAGGGTTCGAGAGGAAAAACTGTTTTTT. Residues: CASAQRARVREEKLFF. The complete variable domain, with remaining parts taken from reference TRBV19 and TRBJ1-4, reads DGGITQSPKYLFRKEGQNVTLSCEQNLNHDAMYWYRQDPGQGLRLIYYSQIVNDFQKGDIAEGYSVSREKKESFPLTVTSAQKNPTAFYLCASAQRARVREEKLFFGSGTQLSVL.

The V gene is TRBV5-5, the J gene TRBJ2-5, with 9 positions matching TRBD2. V lost 2 bases, J lost 5 bases, and 10 bases stayed unmatched. CDR3 length equals 16 residues. Looked up from germline, CDR1 is SGHKS and CDR2 is YYEKEE (reference sequence). The CDR3 nucleotides read TGTGCCAGCAGCTTAGGCCTAGCGGGAAATCAGGAGACCCAGTACTTC. Its protein product is CASSLGLAGNQETQYF. Together with reference TRBV5-5 and TRBJ2-5, the CDR3 gives the full variable domain: DAGVTQSPTHLIKTRGQQVTLRCSPISGHKSVSWYQQVLGQGPQFIFQYYEKEERGRGNFPDRFSARQFPNYSSELNVNALLLGDSALYLCASSLGLAGNQETQYFGPGTRLLVL.

The genes are TRBV19 and TRBJ2-2, with TRBD2 as a possible D gene (6 bases). V was clipped by 5 bases and J by 7 bases, with 14 bases between them. CDR3 length equals 14 residues. Per germline, CDR1 LNHDA and CDR2 SQIVND (reference sequence). The CDR3 is CASSSRGSRGELFF. The CDR3 bases are TGTGCCAGTAGTTCGCGGGGCTCTCGCGGGGAGCTGTTTTTT.

The rearrangement joins TRBV14 to TRBJ1-2; unclear D gene. The CDR3 loop spans 14 amino acids. Per germline, CDR1 SGHDN and CDR2 FVKESK. V lost 1 base, J lost 5 bases, and 11 bases lay in between. The CDR3 here is CASSQVRSVYGYTF. CDR3 DNA sequence: TGTGCCAGCAGCCAAGTACGGTCCGTTTATGGCTACACCTTC.

The chain combines TRBV21-1 with TRBJ2-3; TRBD2, the table's D call, was not compared with the DNA. TRBV21-1 is classified as a pseudogene. This CDR3 spans 15 amino acids. The CDR3 here is CASSKGEGVADTQYF. The CDR3 nucleotides read TGTGCCAGCAGCAAAGGTGAGGGAGTTGCAGATACGCAGTATTTT.

The chain combines TRBV7-2 with TRBJ2-5, with 8 bases that match TRBD1. The end of the DNA fits TRBJ2-7 better, so the J call may be wrong. There are 14 residues in the CDR3. The germline CDR1 and CDR2 sequences are SGHTA and FQGNSA. The CDR3 reads CASRKGDRMVEQYF. In nucleotides, the CDR3 is TGTGCCAGCAGAAAGGGGGACAGGATGGTCGAGCAGTACTTC.

The genes are TRBV7-6 and TRBJ1-4; D gene unclear. Looked up from germline, CDR1 is SGHVS and CDR2 is FNYEAQ. Trimming shortened V by 3 bases and J by 8 bases, and 7 bases separated the two germline ends. This CDR3 has 12 amino acids. CDR3 residues: CASSFQSEKLFF. As DNA, the CDR3 is TGTGCCAGCAGCTTTCAATCCGAAAAACTGTTTTTT. Together with reference TRBV7-6 and TRBJ1-4, the CDR3 gives the full variable domain: GAGVSQSPRYKVTKRGQDVALRCDPISGHVSLYWYRQALGQGPEFLTYFNYEAQQDKSGLPNDRFSAERPEGSISTLTIQRTEQRDSAMYRCASSFQSEKLFFGSGTQLSVL.

The genes are TRBV29-1 and TRBJ2-7, with TRBD1 matching over 8 bases. Trimming took 7 bases from V and 4 from J; bases not matched to a gene: 6. The germline CDR1 and CDR2 sequences are SQVTM and ANQGSEA. The CDR3 has 12 amino acids. Here the CDR3 DNA reads TGCAGCGCGCAAGACAGGGGTTACGAGCAGTACTTC. It encodes CSAQDRGYEQYF.

CDR3 in DNA: TGTGCCAGCCGCGGAGACGCGCCCTACGAGCAGTACTTC. Its translation: CASRGDAPYEQYF. The chain joins TRBV7-9 to TRBJ2-7; D unresolved. Trimming stripped 8 bases from V and 2 bases from J, with 13 bases between. CDR3 size: 13 residues. CDR1 and CDR2 from the germline V gene are SEHNR and FQNEAQ (reference sequence).

This clone was detected ten times or more. This sequence joins TRBV19 and TRBJ1-1, with 7 bases matching TRBD1. The CDR3 loop spans 13 amino acids. Germline CDR1 reads LNHDA; CDR2 reads SQIVND (reference sequence). V was clipped by 5 bases and J by 3 bases; unmatched bases: 3. CDR3 bases: TGTGCCAGTAGTTCCACAGGGGACACTGAAGCTTTCTTT. Its protein is CASSSTGDTEAFF.

On this clone itself: A read error may account for a junction end that differs from germline. This rearrangement joins TRBV29-1 to TRBJ1-2; D gene uncertain. The CDR3 length is 12 residues. CDR1 and CDR2 (germline): SQVTM, ANQGSEA. As DNA, the CDR3 is TGCAGCGTTGAGCCGCTGGACTATGGCCACACCTTC. Its protein product is CSVEPLDYGHTF.

The CDR3 DNA sequence: TGTGCCAGCAGCCCGCGTACTAGCGGGACTACCGATACGCAGTATTTT. It specifies CASSPRTSGTTDTQYF. V gene TRBV7-8 combines with J gene TRBJ2-3, with 10 bases that match TRBD2. V dropped 5 bases and J dropped 6; count of bases not matched to a gene: 11. Looked up from germline, CDR1 is SGHVS and CDR2 is FQNEAQ. The CDR3 covers 16 residues.

Remarks on this clone: The junction differs from germline at one of its ends, possibly a read error. V usage is TRBV4-2 and J usage is TRBJ2-1, with 8 bases lining up with TRBD2. The germline V gene encodes CDR1 LGHNA and CDR2 YNFKEQ. The CDR3 is 16 amino acids. The CDR3 nucleotides are TGTGCCAGCAGTCAAGAAGAGCTAGCGGGTTTCAATGAGCAGTTCTTC. Protein sequence: CASSQEELAGFNEQFF.

The V and J genes are TRBV15 and TRBJ1-1, with 7 bases fitting TRBD1. V shed 4 bases and J 4 bases; nucleotides not matched to a gene: 9. CDR3 length equals 15 residues. Germline CDR1 LNHNV, CDR2 YYDKDF (reference sequence). The CDR3: CATSTQRPGGTEAFF. The CDR3 DNA is TGTGCCACCAGCACGCAGAGGCCAGGGGGCACTGAAGCTTTCTTT.

The V call is TRBV6-1, the J call TRBJ1-2; weak D call: TRBD1 (6 bases). This CDR3 has 15 residues. V was pared by 0 bases and J by 0 bases, with 8 bases between. Germline lookup yields CDR1 MNHNS and CDR2 SASEGT. The CDR3, as DNA: TGTGCCAGCAGTGAAGCACAGGGTGCTAACTATGGCTACACCTTC. Its translation is CASSEAQGANYGYTF.

The CDR3 DNA reads TGCGCCAGCAGCCAAGCCGGGGGGTCCTCCTACGAGCAGTACTTC. Translation gives CASSQAGGSSYEQYF. The chain couples TRBV4-3 to TRBJ2-7; 7 nucleotides line up with TRBD2. Germline lookup yields CDR1 LGHNA and CDR2 YSLEER. Trimming at V came to 1 base and at J to 0 bases, leaving 3 bases not matched to a gene. The CDR3 contains 15 residues.

CDR3 DNA sequence: TGTGCCAGTAGTATAATGTGGCTGGGGGGGGCGGCTGGGGCCAACGTCCTGACTTTC. Protein sequence: CASSIMWLGGAAGANVLTF. V gene TRBV19 combines with J gene TRBJ2-6, with D maybe TRBD2 (7 bases). Germline CDR1 and CDR2: LNHDA and SQIVND (reference sequence). The V gene lost 2 bases and the J gene lost 2 bases, with 19 bases spanning the gap. The CDR3 consists of 19 residues.

The genes are TRBV10-1 and TRBJ2-7; no reliable D call. Germline CDR1 reads WNHNN; CDR2 reads SYGVQD (reference sequence). Trimming took 0 bases from V and 6 from J, leaving 9 bases between them. The CDR3 covers 13 residues. The CDR3 DNA reads as TGCGCCAGCAGTGAGTCCCGGTCGGGCGAGCAGTACTTC. Translated, it gives CASSESRSGEQYF.